One sample yielded the 17 T cell receptor beta chains listed below, sequenced in a study of T cell responses to AZD1222 COVID-19 vaccine. Using immunoSEQ multiplex PCR, the repertoire was profiled, and TCRdb retains in-frame clones only, with some absent. The data contain over 85,000 clones, 92% of them singletons. Material: peripheral blood, obtained 28 days after the second AZD1222 dose. The receptors come from an adult who received the AZD1222 COVID-19 vaccine.

Comments on this clone: A junction end diverges from the germline sequence, so it may reflect a read error. This chain links TRBV3-1 (or the pseudogene TRBV3-2) with TRBJ1-2; 7 nucleotides match TRBD1. Germline V gene lookup returns CDR1 LGHDT and CDR2 YNNKEL (reference sequence). This CDR3 is 12 amino acids long. The CDR3 region has the DNA TGTGCCAGCAGCATACGACAGGGTTTACTGGGGTTC. Amino acids: CASSIRQGLLGF.

The chain employs TRBV11-2 and TRBJ2-3; 8 bases agree with TRBD2. Looked up from germline, CDR1 is SGHAT and CDR2 is FQNNGV. With 5 bases clipped from V and 2 bases from J, the junction kept 6 bases outside the gene matches. The CDR3 is 15 amino acids. In DNA form, the CDR3 reads TGTGCCAGCAGCACCCAGACTAGCGCCACAGATACGCAGTATTTT. Translating it yields CASSTQTSATDTQYF.

The CDR3 bases are TGTGCCAGCAGCGTAGATAGCGGGGTACCCTACGAGCAGTACTTC. Its translation: CASSVDSGVPYEQYF. The V call is TRBV9, the J call TRBJ2-7; TRBD2 matches 8 bases. This CDR3 is 15 amino acids long. Germline V lookup: CDR1 SGDLS, CDR2 YYNGEE. V was clipped by 0 bases and J by 2 bases; unmatched bases: 4.

This sequence joins TRBV7-6 and TRBJ2-1, with 10 bases identical to TRBD2. Germline CDR1 and CDR2: SGHVS and FNYEAQ. The V and J ends lost 3 bases and 4 bases, in that order; junction bases with no gene match: 3. This CDR3 region has 15 residues. The CDR3 is CASSLPSGGYNEQFF. CDR3 bases: TGTGCCAGCAGCTTGCCTAGCGGGGGTTACAATGAGCAGTTCTTC.

This sequence joins TRBV29-1 and TRBJ2-7, with D perhaps matching TRBD2 (5 bases). Trimming took off 3 bases at V and 3 bases at J, with 9 bases between the two ends. There are 12 residues in the CDR3. The germline CDR1 and CDR2 sequences are SQVTM and ANQGSEA. CDR3 region: CSVEMAGYEQYF. The CDR3 region has the DNA TGCAGCGTTGAGATGGCGGGCTACGAGCAGTACTTC.

This rearrangement joins TRBV6-6 to TRBJ1-2; D ambiguous. Trimming left V 6 bases short and J 4 bases short, with 18 bases between. CDR1 is MNHNY and CDR2 is SVGAGI in the germline V gene (reference sequence). The CDR3 covers 15 residues. The CDR3 here is CASSIRTGDRYGYTF. The CDR3 DNA is TGTGCCAGCAGCATCCGGACCGGGGATCGCTATGGCTACACCTTC.

The V gene is TRBV4-1, the J gene TRBJ2-5; possibly TRBD1 for D (6 bases). The V and J ends lost 1 base and 2 bases respectively, with 20 bases between them. The CDR3 spans 18 residues. In germline, CDR1 is MGHRA, CDR2 YSYEKL. The CDR3 reads CASSQGGQGLRSQETQYF. The CDR3 coding sequence is TGCGCCAGCAGCCAAGGGGGGCAGGGATTACGGTCTCAAGAGACCCAGTACTTC.

This clone was seen a single time. The DNA of the CDR3 is TGCGCCAGCAGCTTGGACGGGACACTCTACAATGAGCAGTTCTTC. Encoded protein: CASSLDGTLYNEQFF. The V gene is TRBV5-1, the J gene TRBJ2-1; TRBD1 might be the D (6 bases). In germline, CDR1 is SGHRS, CDR2 YFSETQ. This CDR3 spans 15 amino acids. With 0 bases removed from V and 3 bases from J, the gap between germline ends came to 10 bases.

The chain couples TRBV3-1 (or the pseudogene TRBV3-2) to TRBJ2-3; 10 nucleotides agree with TRBD2. Per the germline V gene, CDR1 is LGHDT and CDR2 is YNNKEL (reference sequence). Germline trimming cut 5 bases from V and 3 bases from J; bases unmatched to any gene: 11. The CDR3 loop spans 17 amino acids. CDR3 region: CASSTPTSGAMTDTQYF. The DNA of the CDR3 is TGTGCCAGCAGCACCCCTACTAGCGGGGCCATGACAGATACGCAGTATTTT.

The chain couples TRBV19 to TRBJ1-2; tentatively, D is TRBD1 (6 bases). The CDR3 has 11 amino acids. Germline CDR1 and CDR2: LNHDA and SQIVND (reference sequence). Trimming pared 9 bases from V and 1 base from J, leaving 6 bases between. In DNA, the CDR3 is TGTGCCAGCAGGGGTAACTATGGCTACACCTTC. It specifies CASRGNYGYTF.

The chain couples TRBV6-2 or TRBV6-3 to TRBJ2-6, with D uncertain. CDR3 length equals 20 residues. Germline assignment: CDR1 MNHEY and CDR2 SVGEGT. Trimming stripped 0 bases from V and 0 bases from J, with 18 bases between. The CDR3 loop is CASSYSSAVGLPSGANVLTF. The CDR3, as DNA: TGTGCCAGCAGTTACTCTTCGGCGGTAGGTCTGCCCTCTGGGGCCAACGTCCTGACTTTC.

Notes on this clone: Given a much more abundant clone one base away, this may be a read error. V gene TRBV3-1 (or the pseudogene TRBV3-2) combines with J gene TRBJ2-3, with TRBD2 matching over 12 bases. V lost 0 bases and J lost 0; bases outside the gene matches: 1. The CDR3 covers 17 residues. From germline, CDR1 is LGHDT and CDR2 YNNKEL (reference sequence). In DNA, the CDR3 is TGTGCCAGCAGCCAAGAACTAGCGGGGGGCAGCACAGATACGCAGTATTTT. The encoded protein is CASSQELAGGSTDTQYF.

V gene TRBV18 combines with J gene TRBJ2-7, with D perhaps TRBD2 (6 bases). Between the trimmed V and J ends, which lost 2 bases and 2 bases, there was a span of 10 bases. Germline CDR1 and CDR2: KGHSH and LQKENI. The length of the CDR3 is 14 residues. As DNA, the CDR3 is TGTGCCAGCTCACCATGGGGGAGGCCCTACGAGCAGTACTTC. Translation gives CASSPWGRPYEQYF.

The rearrangement joins TRBV7-9 to TRBJ2-7; no clear D gene. This CDR3 region has 12 residues. CDR1 and CDR2 from the germline V gene are SEHNR and FQNEAQ (reference sequence). Trimming shortened V by 9 bases and J by 4 bases, and 13 bases separated the two germline ends. In DNA form, the CDR3 reads TGTGCCAGTACTCCGAATGGGTACGAGCAGTACTTC. It yields the protein CASTPNGYEQYF.

The gene calls are TRBV25-1 and TRBJ1-3; D is unclear. The ends were cut back, 4 bases at V and 0 bases at J, with 4 bases in the middle. The CDR3 loop spans 13 amino acids. Germline-derived CDR1 and CDR2 are MGHDK and SYGVNS. The CDR3 sequence is CASSAPSGNTIYF. The DNA of the CDR3 is TGTGCCAGCAGTGCCCCCTCTGGAAACACCATATATTTT.

The chain combines TRBV10-3 with TRBJ2-7; 7 nucleotides align to TRBD1. With V trimmed by 4 bases and J by 6 bases, 9 bases remained unmatched. The CDR3 covers 14 residues. Germline loops: CDR1 ENHRY, CDR2 SYGVKD. CDR3 region: CAISVVEGAGEQYF. DNA for the CDR3: TGTGCCATCAGTGTTGTAGAGGGGGCGGGCGAGCAGTACTTC.

This clone has only one observation. The rearrangement joins TRBV9 to TRBJ2-3; 10 nucleotides line up with TRBD1. V dropped 1 base and J dropped 6; count of bases not matched to a gene: 5. Per the germline V gene, CDR1 is SGDLS and CDR2 is YYNGEE. The CDR3 is made up of 15 amino acids. The DNA for the CDR3 is TGTGCCAGCAGCGTACTCGGGACAGGGGTTGATACGCAGTATTTT. It is translated as CASSVLGTGVDTQYF.